The next 30 T cell receptor beta chains were all read from a single sample in a study of blood T cells in healthy people across ages. It was with a sample-barcoded 5' primer and a J-beta primer mix that a second PCR of roughly 7 to 12 cycles was run. In TCRdb, the 5' RACE reads were re-called with MiXCR into one record per CDR3 protein. Altogether fewer than 1.5 million distinct CDR3 sequences are present, 42% being singletons, with the ten largest covering roughly 7.9%. Source material: blood. The receptors here all came from a young woman in good health.

The V call is TRBV28, the J call TRBJ2-7, with D uncertain. Germline V CDR1 and CDR2: MDHEN, SYDVKM. The CDR3 is made up of 15 amino acids. Trimming pared 1 base from V and 0 bases from J, leaving 10 bases between. CDR3 coding DNA: TGTGCCAGCAGTTTATTTCGGGCGAGCTCCTACGAGCAGTACTTC. Its translation: CASSLFRASSYEQYF.

The chain has TRBV12-3 or TRBV12-4 and TRBJ2-3, with D unclear. CDR3 length: 14 amino acids. V lost 3 bases to trimming and J lost 4 bases, with 11 bases between them. CDR3 nucleotide sequence: TGTGCCAGCAGTTTTAACGATAACCCAGATACGCAGTATTTT. Translation gives CASSFNDNPDTQYF.

This clonotype has just a few counts. The chain recombines TRBV2 with TRBJ2-5; the D gene is possibly TRBD1 (5 bases). The end of the DNA aligns better with TRBJ2-7, so the J call may be wrong. Germline CDR1 is SNHLY and CDR2 is FYNNEI. There are 12 residues in the CDR3. CDR3: CASGRALYEQYF. The CDR3 region has the DNA TGTGCCAGCGGCAGGGCCCTCTACGAGCAGTACTTC.

The chain joins TRBV2 to TRBJ2-5, with D hard to call. There are 16 residues in the CDR3. Trimming left V 6 bases short and J 2 bases short, with 19 bases between. Germline assignment: CDR1 SNHLY and CDR2 FYNNEI. The chain's CDR3 is CASRNLRLREQETQYF. The CDR3 nucleotides read TGTGCCAGCAGAAACCTTAGGCTTAGAGAACAAGAGACCCAGTACTTC.

This clonotype turned up a few times. The genes are TRBV27 and TRBJ1-5; D remains unclear. Deletions cut 6 bases from V and 4 bases from J, with 7 bases between. The CDR3 extends over 12 amino acids. The germline V gene has CDR1 MNHEY and CDR2 SMNVEV (reference sequence). DNA for the CDR3: TGTGCCAGCAGCACACAGAATCAGCCCCAGCATTTT. It translates to CASSTQNQPQHF.

This clonotype came up a few times. The chain couples TRBV20-1 to TRBJ2-7; 13 bases are shared with TRBD2. The V gene end was trimmed by 5 bases and the J gene end by 3 bases; junction bases not matched to a gene: 16. In germline, CDR1 is DFQATT, CDR2 SNEGSKA (reference sequence). The CDR3 totals 18 residues. The CDR3: CSAWSQKGTSGNFYEQYF. The CDR3 coding sequence is TGCAGTGCTTGGAGTCAAAAAGGGACTAGCGGGAACTTCTACGAGCAGTACTTC.

This clonotype was seen a handful of times. The CDR3: CASSFMANEQFF. CDR3 nucleotide sequence: TGTGCCAGCAGCTTTATGGCCAATGAGCAGTTCTTC. The chain joins TRBV5-6 to TRBJ2-1, with D uncertain. The CDR3 extends over 12 amino acids. CDR1 is SGHDT and CDR2 is YYEEEE in the germline V gene. V was cut by 2 bases and J by 6 bases, with 6 bases left in between.

The chain carries TRBV5-1 and TRBJ2-7, with 9 bases that match TRBD1. This CDR3 contains 14 residues. Per germline, CDR1 SGHRS and CDR2 YFSETQ. The J segment lost 2 bases and the V segment lost 4 bases, leaving 4 bases of the junction unmatched. CDR3: CASSGQGPPYEQYF. The CDR3 nucleotides read TGCGCCAGCAGCGGACAGGGGCCTCCCTACGAGCAGTACTTC.

Only a few counts were recorded for this clonotype. The chain recombines TRBV9 with TRBJ2-3; D gene ambiguous. Germline V gives CDR1 SGDLS, CDR2 YYNGEE. The CDR3 loop spans 14 amino acids. V dropped 0 bases and J dropped 2 bases, with 7 bases sitting between them. The CDR3 nucleotides read TGTGCCAGCAGCGTAGGAGGCGTCACAGATACGCAGTATTTT. It encodes CASSVGGVTDTQYF.

This clonotype was seen a few times. The genes are TRBV10-3 and TRBJ1-2; D is unclear. Trimming took off 0 bases at V and 5 bases at J, with 10 bases between the two ends. The CDR3 is 14 residues long. The germline CDR1 and CDR2 sequences are ENHRY and SYGVKD. The CDR3 nucleotides are TGTGCCATCAGTGAGTCGAGCAGTACATATGGCTACACCTTC. Residues: CAISESSSTYGYTF.

The rearrangement joins TRBV12-3 or TRBV12-4 to TRBJ2-1, with D perhaps TRBD1 (6 bases). Trimming left V 5 bases short and J 10 bases short, with 18 bases between. CDR3 size: 14 residues. The CDR3 DNA follows: TGTGCCAGCAGTCCGATTCCGGGACAATGGGAGCAGTTCTTC. It encodes CASSPIPGQWEQFF.

This clonotype was seen a handful of times. This chain joins TRBV12-5 and TRBJ2-7, with D perhaps TRBD1 (6 bases). The CDR3 runs 15 residues. Germline V CDR1 and CDR2: LGHNT, FRNRAP. V lost 3 bases, J lost 4 bases, and 16 bases lay in between. The CDR3, as DNA: TGTGCTAGTGGTTTTCCCAGGGGCGGTTATTACGAGCAGTACTTC. Translating gives CASGFPRGGYYEQYF.

V usage is TRBV12-3 or TRBV12-4 and J usage is TRBJ2-1; D is perhaps TRBD2 (6 bases). V lost 8 bases and J lost 2, with 10 bases in between. This CDR3 is built from 13 residues. CDR3 residues: CASWREPYNEQFF. CDR3 nucleotides: TGTGCCAGCTGGCGGGAACCCTACAATGAGCAGTTCTTC.

The table lists this clonotype with many counts. The chain is built from TRBV20-1 and TRBJ2-1; 8 bases align to TRBD1. J gave up 8 bases and V 3 bases, and 12 bases lay outside the gene matches. Germline CDR1 and CDR2: DFQATT and SNEGSKA (reference sequence). This CDR3 is 15 amino acids long. CDR3 sequence reads: CSASSLGQGKDEQFF. The CDR3 DNA sequence: TGCAGTGCTAGTTCCCTTGGACAGGGAAAGGATGAGCAGTTCTTC.

The chain couples TRBV5-1 to TRBJ1-2; a possible D gene is TRBD1 (6 bases). This CDR3 has 13 residues. The germline gives CDR1 SGHRS, CDR2 YFSETQ. Trimming removed 4 bases from V and 7 bases from J, with 14 bases in between. In nucleotides, the CDR3 is TGCGCCAGCAGCGTGGGGGCAGACTCTGGCTACACCTTC. It translates to CASSVGADSGYTF.

V and J are TRBV24-1 and TRBJ1-5; D is ambiguous. The ends were cut back, 2 bases at V and 4 bases at J, with 11 bases in the middle. The CDR3 totals 15 residues. Per germline, CDR1 KGHDR and CDR2 SFDVKD. The CDR3 sequence: CATSDSSTGNQPQHF. The CDR3 nucleotides read TGTGCCACCAGTGATTCTAGTACCGGGAATCAGCCCCAGCATTTT.

This chain links TRBV30 with TRBJ1-1; possible D gene TRBD1, 6 bases. CDR1 and CDR2 (germline): GTSNPN, SVGIG (reference sequence). V lost 0 bases to trimming and J lost 3 bases, with 8 bases between them. This CDR3 spans 13 amino acids. The CDR3 reads CAWSVRGYTEAFF. For the CDR3, the DNA is TGTGCCTGGAGTGTAAGGGGGTACACTGAAGCTTTCTTT.

This chain joins TRBV4-2 and TRBJ1-1; D is unresolved. The CDR3 has 15 residues. Germline CDR1 reads LGHNA; CDR2 reads YNFKEQ. The V gene lost 3 bases and the J gene lost 3 bases, with 14 bases spanning the gap. The CDR3: CASSQMAAGHTEAFF. Here the CDR3 DNA reads TGTGCCAGCAGCCAGATGGCGGCGGGCCACACTGAAGCTTTCTTT.

V usage is TRBV20-1 and J usage is TRBJ1-2; D remains unclear. V lost 0 bases and J 7 bases, leaving 18 bases between the germline ends. The germline CDR1 and CDR2 sequences are DFQATT and SNEGSKA (reference sequence). The CDR3 loop spans 15 amino acids. The CDR3 bases are TGCAGTGCTAGAGAAACTCCAAAGGGAGTATCTGGCTACACCTTC. It specifies CSARETPKGVSGYTF.

This clonotype was recorded a few times. The rearrangement joins TRBV7-2 to TRBJ2-2, with a possible D match to TRBD2 (5 bases). Looked up from germline, CDR1 is SGHTA and CDR2 is FQGNSA. The V end was cut by 10 bases, the J end by 6 bases, with 18 bases between. The CDR3 covers 14 residues. CDR3 sequence reads: CATTSQSGPGELFF. The DNA for the CDR3 is TGTGCCACAACTAGTCAATCGGGCCCCGGGGAGCTGTTTTTT.

The V call is TRBV2, the J call TRBJ1-5, with 8 bases identical to TRBD1. CDR1 is SNHLY and CDR2 is FYNNEI in the germline V gene. This CDR3 is 15 amino acids long. The J segment lost 2 bases and the V segment lost 5 bases, leaving 5 bases of the junction unmatched. The CDR3 loop is CASSTGGSGNQPQHF. DNA for the CDR3: TGTGCCAGCAGTACAGGGGGATCCGGCAATCAGCCCCAGCATTTT.

Only a few counts were recorded for this clonotype. The germline gene is not matched at one end of the junction; a read error may be the cause. The J gene is TRBJ2-3, the V gene TRBV20-1; 10 bases match TRBD2. CDR3 length equals 17 residues. CDR1 DFQATT and CDR2 SNEGSKA come from the germline V gene (reference sequence). The CDR3 loop is CSAREQRGGFWTDTQYF. The CDR3 DNA reads TGCAGTGCAAGAGAGCAGCGGGGGGGCTTTTGGACAGATACGCAGTATTTT.

This chain joins TRBV9 and TRBJ1-6, with D possibly matching TRBD1 (6 bases). V was shortened by 3 bases and J by 7 bases, with 14 bases between the two germline ends. The germline V gene has CDR1 SGDLS and CDR2 YYNGEE. This CDR3 is 15 amino acids long. The CDR3 sequence is CASSAGGGPNSPLHF. CDR3 bases: TGTGCCAGCAGCGCTGGGGGGGGCCCGAATTCACCCCTCCACTTT.

In this sample, this clonotype turned up once. The rearrangement links TRBV20-1 to TRBJ2-4; D possibly corresponds to TRBD1 (6 bases). Germline V gene sequence: CDR1 DFQATT, CDR2 SNEGSKA (reference sequence). The CDR3 is 12 amino acids. The CDR3 DNA reads TGCTGCGCTACAGGGCTGGTGGACATTCAGTACTTC. It translates to CCATGLVDIQYF.

The rearrangement joins TRBV5-1 to TRBJ2-1; no clear D. Trimming took 4 bases from V and 9 from J, leaving 23 bases between them. CDR3 length equals 16 residues. In germline, CDR1 is SGHRS, CDR2 YFSETQ. DNA of the CDR3: TGCGCCAGCAGCCCCGACGGAACATTAAGAGGCAGTGAGCAGTTCTTC. Its translation is CASSPDGTLRGSEQFF.

The chain is built from TRBV29-1 and TRBJ1-1, with a weak D call TRBD1 (6 bases). Trimming took 3 bases from V and 1 from J, leaving 12 bases between them. The CDR3 spans 14 residues. The germline CDR1 and CDR2 sequences are SQVTM and ANQGSEA. CDR3 DNA: TGCAGCGTTGAGGGGGGCAGTGAGAACACTGAAGCTTTCTTT. Translated: CSVEGGSENTEAFF.

The rearrangement links TRBV7-9 to TRBJ1-4; D might be TRBD1 (5 bases). The CDR3 totals 14 residues. Germline V gene data show CDR1 as SEHNR and CDR2 as FQNEAQ (reference sequence). Trimming pared 4 bases from V and 5 bases from J, leaving 11 bases between. The DNA for the CDR3 is TGTGCCAGCAGCTCCGGGACCTTCAATGAAAAACTGTTTTTT. Translating it yields CASSSGTFNEKLFF.

This chain uses TRBV15 with TRBJ2-3; no clear D. Germline values: CDR1 LNHNV, CDR2 YYDKDF (reference sequence). The CDR3 is 13 residues long. The ends were cut back, 4 bases at V and 6 bases at J, with 11 bases in the middle. The chain's CDR3 is CATSNSVEDTQYF. CDR3 in DNA: TGTGCCACCAGCAATTCAGTCGAGGATACGCAGTATTTT.

This clonotype has more than one count but fewer than ten. The chain employs TRBV20-1 and TRBJ2-3; no clear D. Deletions cut 6 bases from V and 6 bases from J, with 16 bases between. This CDR3 has 13 amino acids. Germline assignment: CDR1 DFQATT and CDR2 SNEGSKA (reference sequence). The CDR3 region is CSARLMRYDTQYF. The CDR3 coding sequence is TGCAGTGCCAGGCTAATGCGTTATGATACGCAGTATTTT.

The chain couples TRBV20-1 to TRBJ2-5, with TRBD1 matching 7 bases. This CDR3 has 13 residues. V lost 4 bases, J lost 2 bases, and 4 bases stayed unmatched. The germline V gene encodes CDR1 DFQATT and CDR2 SNEGSKA (reference sequence). This chain's CDR3 is CSANRGYQETQYF. The CDR3 region has the DNA TGCAGTGCTAACAGGGGATATCAAGAGACCCAGTACTTC.